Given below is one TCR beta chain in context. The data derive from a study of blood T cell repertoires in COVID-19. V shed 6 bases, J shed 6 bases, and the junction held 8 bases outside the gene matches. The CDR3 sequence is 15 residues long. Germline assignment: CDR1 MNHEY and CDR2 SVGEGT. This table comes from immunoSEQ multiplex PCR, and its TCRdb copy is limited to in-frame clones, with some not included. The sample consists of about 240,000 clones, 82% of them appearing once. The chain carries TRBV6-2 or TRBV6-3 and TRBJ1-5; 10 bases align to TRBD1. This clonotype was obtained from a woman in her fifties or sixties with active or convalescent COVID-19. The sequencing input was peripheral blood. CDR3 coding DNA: TGTGCCAGCAGCTGGGGACAGGGGCGGTTTCAGCCCCAGCATTTT. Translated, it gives CASSWGQGRFQPQHF.